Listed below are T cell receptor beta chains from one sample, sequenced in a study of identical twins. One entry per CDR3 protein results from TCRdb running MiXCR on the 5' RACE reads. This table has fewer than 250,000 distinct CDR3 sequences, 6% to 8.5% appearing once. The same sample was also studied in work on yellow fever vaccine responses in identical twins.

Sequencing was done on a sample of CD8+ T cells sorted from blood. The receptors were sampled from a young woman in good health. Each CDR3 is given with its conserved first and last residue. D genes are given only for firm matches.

cdr3_aa: CASMLAGSLETQYF
d_call: TRBD2
v_call: TRBV2
j_call: TRBJ2-5
cdr3_length: 14

cdr3_aa: CASSAGPSANYGYTF
d_call: .
v_call: TRBV7-9
j_call: TRBJ1-2
cdr3_length: 15

cdr3_aa: CASSLRTSGGQETQYF
d_call: TRBD2
v_call: TRBV7-7
j_call: TRBJ2-5
cdr3_length: 16

cdr3_aa: CASSNAESQYF
d_call: .
v_call: TRBV7-9
j_call: TRBJ2-5
cdr3_length: 11

cdr3_aa: CASSEGGHGTYGYTF
d_call: .
v_call: TRBV9
j_call: TRBJ1-2
cdr3_length: 15

cdr3_aa: CASSLVVTEAFF
d_call: .
v_call: TRBV7-8
j_call: TRBJ1-1
cdr3_length: 12

cdr3_aa: CASSPTTGRETQYF
d_call: .
v_call: TRBV5-1
j_call: TRBJ2-5
cdr3_length: 14

cdr3_aa: CASSSRTGSGEETQYF
d_call: TRBD1
v_call: TRBV12-3/TRBV12-4
j_call: TRBJ2-5
cdr3_length: 16

cdr3_aa: CASSLGTGGPTDTQYF
d_call: TRBD2
v_call: TRBV3-1
j_call: TRBJ2-3
cdr3_length: 16

cdr3_aa: CASSLSREQYF
d_call: .
v_call: TRBV5-6
j_call: TRBJ2-7
cdr3_length: 11

cdr3_aa: CASRAGHEQYF
d_call: .
v_call: TRBV10-2
j_call: TRBJ2-7
cdr3_length: 11

cdr3_aa: CASGGTAYNEQFF
d_call: .
v_call: TRBV12-3/TRBV12-4
j_call: TRBJ2-1
cdr3_length: 13

cdr3_aa: CASSLGGWAFF
d_call: .
v_call: TRBV7-9
j_call: TRBJ1-1
cdr3_length: 11

cdr3_aa: CSARDRDLAPPPAGQGNDGYTF
d_call: .
v_call: TRBV20-1
j_call: TRBJ1-2
cdr3_length: 22

cdr3_aa: CATSRDGAGVGFRYNEQFF
d_call: TRBD2
v_call: TRBV15
j_call: TRBJ2-1
cdr3_length: 19

cdr3_aa: CASSLDRAQETQYF
d_call: TRBD1
v_call: TRBV28
j_call: TRBJ2-5
cdr3_length: 14

cdr3_aa: CASRSGTLYGYTF
d_call: .
v_call: TRBV12-3/TRBV12-4
j_call: TRBJ1-2
cdr3_length: 13

cdr3_aa: CASSLSAGEMDYGYTF
d_call: .
v_call: TRBV27
j_call: TRBJ1-2
cdr3_length: 16

cdr3_aa: CASSLGNPNSDTQYF
d_call: .
v_call: TRBV12-3/TRBV12-4
j_call: TRBJ2-3
cdr3_length: 15

cdr3_aa: CATSRDHNEQFF
d_call: .
v_call: TRBV15
j_call: TRBJ2-1
cdr3_length: 12

cdr3_aa: CASSLGPSANTGELFF
d_call: .
v_call: TRBV7-9
j_call: TRBJ2-2
cdr3_length: 16

cdr3_aa: CASSKAGTGGPREQYF
d_call: TRBD1
v_call: TRBV7-8
j_call: TRBJ2-7
cdr3_length: 16

cdr3_aa: CANTPGTATTGELFF
d_call: TRBD1
v_call: TRBV7-9
j_call: TRBJ2-2
cdr3_length: 15

cdr3_aa: CASSLGGGPTDTQYF
d_call: .
v_call: TRBV7-6
j_call: TRBJ2-3
cdr3_length: 15

cdr3_aa: CASIGTSTDTQYF
d_call: .
v_call: TRBV19
j_call: TRBJ2-3
cdr3_length: 13

cdr3_aa: CASSLGLGGVNTEAFF
d_call: .
v_call: TRBV5-1
j_call: TRBJ1-1
cdr3_length: 16

cdr3_aa: CATRGEQETQYF
d_call: TRBD2
v_call: TRBV12-3/TRBV12-4
j_call: TRBJ2-5
cdr3_length: 12

cdr3_aa: CASRVAGGAYNEQFF
d_call: TRBD2
v_call: TRBV27
j_call: TRBJ2-1
cdr3_length: 15

cdr3_aa: CAMGPYRGRGTGELFF
d_call: TRBD1
v_call: TRBV5-7
j_call: TRBJ2-2
cdr3_length: 16

cdr3_aa: CASSPPPTGVRSYNSPLHF
d_call: TRBD1
v_call: TRBV7-8
j_call: TRBJ1-6
cdr3_length: 19

cdr3_aa: CASSQDRGQGDQPQHF
d_call: TRBD1
v_call: TRBV4-1
j_call: TRBJ1-5
cdr3_length: 16

cdr3_aa: CASSTRDSPYQETQYF
d_call: TRBD1
v_call: TRBV4-1
j_call: TRBJ2-5
cdr3_length: 16

cdr3_aa: CASSLSGLARNNEQFF
d_call: TRBD2
v_call: TRBV7-9
j_call: TRBJ2-1
cdr3_length: 16

cdr3_aa: CRADGSDNTDTQYF
d_call: .
v_call: TRBV20-1
j_call: TRBJ2-3
cdr3_length: 14

cdr3_aa: CASSGTGLAGANVLTF
d_call: .
v_call: TRBV5-1
j_call: TRBJ2-6
cdr3_length: 16

cdr3_aa: CATSRDRSDADTQYF
d_call: .
v_call: TRBV15
j_call: TRBJ2-3
cdr3_length: 15

cdr3_aa: CASSVAAGGPVNEQFF
d_call: TRBD2
v_call: TRBV9
j_call: TRBJ2-1
cdr3_length: 16

cdr3_aa: CATSRDPTSEIGELFF
d_call: TRBD2
v_call: TRBV15
j_call: TRBJ2-2
cdr3_length: 16

cdr3_aa: CASSRQGFDTEAFF
d_call: .
v_call: TRBV21-1
j_call: TRBJ1-1
cdr3_length: 14

cdr3_aa: CASSTTSGPYNEQFF
d_call: TRBD2
v_call: TRBV2
j_call: TRBJ2-1
cdr3_length: 15

cdr3_aa: CASSQTNVGSSYEQYF
d_call: .
v_call: TRBV4-2
j_call: TRBJ2-7
cdr3_length: 16